This entry features one TCR beta chain sequence. It lacks a known antigen. No base-level quality is on record; no much larger clone is a single base apart. The cohort was made up of under 800 healthy bone marrow donors. At the time of sampling, all cohort members were nominally healthy, though unrecorded immune exposures were likely present. The donor tested CMV seropositive, placing the donor among the 250 to 300 seropositive members of the cohort. A peripheral blood sample was provided by each donor, and peripheral blood mononuclear cells were used for TCR beta sequencing. Genomic DNA extraction from the blood cell samples was performed with the Qiagen DNeasy Blood Extraction Kit. This record belongs to a study of cytomegalovirus exposure and HLA in healthy donors (dated 2017 in TCRdb). With respect to the entire study: An earlier analysis of roughly 570 of the donors reported 276 Gb of sequence data and 95 million to 130 million unique TCR beta sequences obtained from around 170 million T cells. Roughly 320 gigabases of sequencing data and tens of millions of unique TCR sequences made up an early release that covered nearly 650 HLA-typed donors. Of the roughly 410 genotyped donors, 75% to 85% were placed in the genetic ancestry cluster associated with self-reported Caucasian donors. The study was designed to test whether signatures of past pathogen exposure could be identified by cataloging public T cell receptors. The study used immunosequencing to profile the T cell repertoires of 666 subjects and linked those repertoires to cytomegalovirus serostatus. In addition to the first cohort of 650 to 800 subjects, a separate validation cohort of around 110 different subjects was used. High-throughput TCR immunosequencing, statistical association of individual TCRs with disease status, and machine learning were combined to predict cytomegalovirus infection status. In a later analysis, previously published TCR beta repertoires from roughly 710 donors were re-analyzed and high-resolution HLA genotyping was added so that TCR occurrence patterns could be studied. The later analysis used no new phenotypic data to find candidate immune exposures, relying instead on TCR beta sequences and their occurrence across donors. An earlier analysis of roughly 600 of the donors used high-throughput TCR beta sequencing to judge whether each TCR beta V gene segment behaved as functional or pseudogenic. Donor age, sex, ethnicity and CMV serostatus were compiled alongside the repertoire data. A later genetic analysis took genome-wide SNP genotypes for about 55% of the 666 donors and used that subset as a discovery cohort. All discovery cohort repertoires had been generated using a single sequencing platform. Both class I and class II loci were covered by HLA typing, at four-digit resolution. The number of typed donors differed by locus: about 629-640 for A, B, C, DRB1 and DQB1; some 500 for DQA1; 600 to 610 for DPA1; and some 450 for DPB1. Several DR-DQ haplotypes were treated as single units for association and clustering because of strong linkage in the cohort. On average, roughly 240,000 unique TCR beta nucleotide sequences were sequenced per donor among 398 genotyped donors of the cohort, with around 19% of those sequences being non-productive.

Study-wide conclusions, independent of this receptor: When HLA alleles, especially DR and DQ, strongly co-occurred, attributing TCR associations to individual alleles was difficult. In a later genetic analysis, fewer N-insertions in productive TCRs were reported among donors in an Asian-associated ancestry cluster than the roughly 640-donor mean. In a later analysis, HLA-associated TCR beta chains showed more clonal expansion and lower generation probabilities than non-associated chains that were equally common. According to a later analysis, most CMV-associated TCR beta chains appeared to be HLA-restricted, and the HLA associations seemed to be driven largely by CMV exposure. A further reported finding was that TCR beta sequences accurately predicted the HLA-A and HLA-B alleles for most subjects in the first cohort. In an earlier analysis of 587 of the donors, most TCR beta V segments appeared in productive rearrangements about 87% or about 30% of the time, broadly matching IMGT annotations. Across donors, most TCR sequences were observed very rarely, whereas some public TCRs were present in many individuals. Roughly uniform sequencing depth across donors was assumed in presence/absence analyses, although this assumption may not hold. In a later analysis, several top co-occurrence clusters were reported to appear linked to parvovirus B19, influenza, CMV and Epstein-Barr virus. A cluster of highly shared sequence variants was judged likely to be a technical artifact of the sequencing pipeline. Because counts were too low, around 18 rarely observed V segments, including chromosome 9 orphons, were left out of the earlier analysis of several hundred of the donors. Correlated functional status among segregating V segments might be attributable to linkage disequilibrium, but an unknown experimental factor could not be ruled out. Three of the identified cytomegalovirus-associated TCR beta chains were confirmed in vitro to be specific for cytomegalovirus antigens. In a later genetic analysis, a missense DCLRE1C variant was associated with V-gene and J-gene trimming of TCR beta chains, and the association was replicated in an independent cohort. A later analysis associated 16,951 TCR beta sequences with specific HLA alleles at a false discovery rate of 0.05. Because HLA typing was missing for some donors at each locus, association tests included only the typed subset. It was suggested by the authors that the approach could potentially be generalized to other disease states and immunological phenotypes. This cohort had only TCR beta chains sequenced, and the lack of alpha or paired-chain data limited which features could be detected. CMV serostatus was the only immune exposure information available for the cohort. The classifier was reported to diagnose cytomegalovirus status with high specificity and sensitivity in both the original and validation cohorts. The study listed 150 to 200 TCR beta chains as associated with cytomegalovirus. According to a later analysis, TCR association rates differed among HLA loci, with DRB1 alleles showing the most associated TCRs and HLA-C alleles showing the fewest.

Library generation was performed with the immunoSEQ multiplex PCR assay. For the multiplex PCR, a mixture combining 60 forward primers for TCR Vbeta segments and 13 reverse primers for TCR Jbeta segments was used. A multiplex PCR assay on genomic DNA amplified the CDR3 region of rearranged TCR beta genes. The amplified TCR beta libraries were sequenced on the Illumina HiSeq System as 87-base-pair reads. For the original study's pipeline: In a later analysis, 70 million to 95 million unique TCR beta chains were counted across the 500 to 700 repertoires, and around 11 million of these chains were shared by at least two donors. To remove PCR and sequencing errors, raw reads were error-corrected and collapsed into unique sequences using a nearest-neighbor algorithm that merged closely related sequences. To assign V, D and J gene segments, CDR3 sequences were aligned to IMGT reference sequences. Each retained sequence needed at least a six-nucleotide match to both a V gene segment and a J gene segment. A rearrangement was called productive if the CDR3 had no stop codons and remained in frame with V and J, and every other rearrangement was called non-productive. CDR3 was defined according to IMGT convention as the region running from the second conserved V-encoded cysteine to the conserved J-encoded phenylalanine. In an earlier analysis of 550 to 650 of the donors, sequences lacking an unambiguous match to a single V gene segment were excluded. In an earlier analysis of 587 of the donors, V segments were called functional above 56.7% productive rearrangements and were called segregating when the between-donor standard deviation exceeded 5%. To diagnose cytomegalovirus status from the catalog of TCR beta chain sequences, a statistical classification framework was built. V and J gene assignment, in a later analysis, came from comparing TCR nucleotide sequences with IMGT/GENE-DB human TR gene sequences. The TCRdist pipeline was used in a later analysis to assign CDR3 sequences and most-parsimonious VDJ recombination scenarios. In a later analysis, each TCR beta chain was defined by its CDR3 amino acid sequence together with its V-gene family, and reads without a unique V-gene family were excluded. A later analysis removed roughly 590 highly shared, low-generation-probability nucleotide sequences to deal with suspected cross-contamination and a sequencing artifact. In a later analysis, a clonal expansion index for each public chain was calculated from normalized within-repertoire ranks of inferred template counts. A later analysis computed generation probabilities with a VDJ recombination model fitted to out-of-frame rearrangements, and checked the results against IGoR. Hypergeometric tests were used in a later analysis to score TCR-TCR, TCR-HLA and TCR-CMV co-occurrence, with a repertoire-size bias correction applied to the TCR pairs. False discovery rates were estimated in a later analysis by permuting HLA or CMV assignments 20 times. In a later analysis, co-occurring TCRs were grouped using DBSCAN, with TCRdist sequence similarity added in when clustering inside HLA-allele-positive subsets. Co-occurrence clustering excluded repertoires with fewer than 30,000 or more than 120,000 public chains, plus five with anomalous nucleotide sharing. Sourced from immuneACCESS, this table was stored by TCRdb with only in-frame sequences that have V and J called. A share of the clones is absent; for the studies checked, an unresolved V gene accounts for under half, and the remainder has no known explanation. V and J calls and clone size are copied from that table; D and trimming were computed from the DNA. The sample table lists around 170,000 clones, about four fifths of them with a count of one. Jointly, the top ten make up roughly 2.8% of the sample.

The TCR originated in a woman aged 45-59 years in good health and CMV-seropositive. The sequencing input was PBMCs.

The CDR3 protein is CAWSGGKSYEQYF. The bases read TGTGCCTGGAGTGGCGGGAAGTCCTACGAGCAGTACTTC. The chain uses TRBV30 and TRBJ2-7, with a weak D call of TRBD2 (6 bases match). V is reduced by 1 base and J by 1 base, leaving a spacing of 8 bases between them. The CDR3, from cysteine to phenylalanine, totals 13 residues. Only the CDR3 region is kept as DNA, spanning 39 bases read in frame from base 1. The germline V gene (reference sequence) supplies CDR1 GTSNPN and CDR2 SVGIG.